What follows are 30 T cell receptor beta chains derived from one specimen sequenced in a study of tissue T cells after allogeneic stem cell transplantation. Time point noted: mouse harvest day 14 after allogeneic transplant. The graft held 10^6 splenic CD5+ T cells and 10^7 T-cell-depleted bone marrow cells. The table came from immunoSEQ multiplex PCR; TCRdb's copy has only in-frame clones and leaves some out. The sample holds 8,000 to 10,000 clones, 35% to 40% seen once. Sequenced: skin. These receptors all come from a female BALB/c mouse given C57BL/6 T cells with graft-versus-host disease after an allogeneic hematopoietic cell transplant.

In its sample, this clone is medium-sized. These gene names are mouse names. The CDR3 end lies 1 residue beyond the end of the read and is filled in from the germline J gene. The chain links TRBV26 to TRBJ2-2; D may be TRBD1 or TRBD2 (5 bases each). This CDR3 comprises 14 residues. CDR1 KGHPV and CDR2 FQNQEV come from the germline V gene (reference sequence). Trimming took 2 bases from V and 3 from J, leaving 7 bases between them. CDR3 protein: CASSLGAHTGQLYF. The DNA read from the CDR3 is TGTGCCAGCAGTCTGGGGGCGCACACCGGGCAGCTCTAC. The whole variable domain, remainder taken from reference TRBV26 and TRBJ2-2, is NSKVIQTPRYLVKGQGQKAKMRCIPEKGHPVVFWYQQNKNNEFKFLINFQNQEVLQQIDMTEKRFSAECPSNSPCSLEIQSSEAGDSALYLCASSLGAHTGQLYFGEGSKLTVL.

This clone was found a few times. The germline and genes are mouse ones. Sequencing ends 1 residue short of the CDR3 end; the germline J gene provides the rest. The chain combines TRBV26 with TRBJ2-1; 8 bases align to TRBD2. CDR3 length equals 15 residues. J was trimmed by 3 bases and V by 0 bases; bases with no gene match: 1. CDR1 KGHPV and CDR2 FQNQEV come from the germline V gene (reference sequence). CDR3 DNA (partial): TGTGCCAGCAGTCTGTCGGGGGGGCGCTATGCTGAGCAGTTC. This gives the protein CASSLSGGRYAEQF. The entire CDR3 sequence reads CASSLSGGRYAEQFF.

Turning to this clone: A far larger clone is just one base off, so this is likely a read error. The gene names here belong to mouse. From the germline J gene comes the end of the CDR3, since the read stops 1 residue before it. Other nucleotide sequences from this sample produce the same CDR3. This chain links TRBV4 with TRBJ1-5, with 9 bases matching TRBD1. The CDR3 loop spans 15 amino acids. Germline CDR1 reads LGHDT; CDR2 reads YNNKQL (reference sequence). CDR3 DNA, as far as it was read: TGTGCCAGCAGCCGGACAGGGGAGAACAACCAGGCCCCGCTT. Encoded protein: CASSRTGENNQAPL. The CDR3, in full, reads CASSRTGENNQAPLF. Full variable domain (missing parts from reference TRBV4 and TRBJ1-5): ETAVFQTPNYHVTQVGNEVSFNCKQTLGHDTMYWYKQDSKKLLKIMFSYNNKQLIVNETVPRRFSPQSSDKAHLNLRIKSVEPEDSAVYLCASSRTGENNQAPLFGEGTRLSVL.

About this clone: Gene labels here are mouse ones. CDR3 protein: CTCSAFPPNERLFF. The covered CDR3 bases are TGCACCTGCAGTGCATTTCCTCCCAACGAAAGATTATTT. The J gene is TRBJ1-4, the V gene TRBV1; no firm D call. The CDR3 goes on 1 residue after the read ends, and that part is filled in from the germline J gene. This CDR3 is 14 amino acids long. Germline assignment: CDR1 NSQYPW and CDR2 LRSPGD (reference sequence). V was shortened by 2 bases and J by 3 bases, with 7 bases between the two germline ends.

This clone is classed as medium-sized. Genes and germline come from the mouse. From the germline J gene comes the end of the CDR3, since the read stops 1 residue before it. The rearrangement links TRBV23 to TRBJ2-2. From germline, CDR1 is KGHTA and CDR2 FQNQQP. This CDR3 spans 15 amino acids. The CDR3 sequence is CSSSQSPTNTGQLYF. CDR3 DNA, as far as it was read: TGCTCCAGCAGTCAATCGCCGACAAACACCGGGCAGCTCTAC.

This clone is medium-sized (0.01 to 0.1%) in the sample. Any gene name here is a mouse gene name. The read finishes 1 residue shy of the CDR3 end, and the germline J gene is used to complete it. The rearrangement links TRBV26 to TRBJ2-7; D may match TRBD1 or TRBD2 (5 bases each). Deletions cut 1 base from V and 6 bases from J, with 10 bases between. Germline V gene data show CDR1 as KGHPV and CDR2 as FQNQEV (reference sequence). The length of the CDR3 is 13 residues. CDR3 DNA, as far as it was read: TGTGCCAGCAGTCTGTGGGGGTTAGCTGAACAGTAC. The encoded protein is CASSLWGLAEQY. The entire CDR3 sequence reads CASSLWGLAEQYF. Variable domain in full (rest from reference TRBV26 and TRBJ2-7): NSKVIQTPRYLVKGQGQKAKMRCIPEKGHPVVFWYQQNKNNEFKFLINFQNQEVLQQIDMTEKRFSAECPSNSPCSLEIQSSEAGDSALYLCASSLWGLAEQYFGPGTRLTVL.

A word on this clone: Gene names refer to mouse genes. The DNA ends 1 residue before the CDR3 does, and the rest of the CDR3 is filled in from the germline J gene. The V call is TRBV26, the J call TRBJ2-5; D is possibly TRBD2 (6 bases). Trimming stripped 4 bases from V and 0 bases from J, with 8 bases between. Looked up from germline, CDR1 is KGHPV and CDR2 is FQNQEV (reference sequence). The length of the CDR3 is 14 residues. The CDR3 bases that were read are TGTGCCAGCAGTCCCTGGGGTAACCAAGACACCCAGTAC. Its protein is CASSPWGNQDTQY. The full-length CDR3 reads as CASSPWGNQDTQYF.

Points on this clone: Mouse germline and gene names are used. With the read ending 1 residue before the CDR3 end, the germline J gene is used to fill in that end. V is TRBV26 and J is TRBJ1-2; D is unclear. CDR1 and CDR2 (germline): KGHPV, FQNQEV (reference sequence). The V gene lost 4 bases and the J gene lost 0 bases, with 3 bases spanning the gap. This CDR3 has 12 amino acids. This chain's CDR3 is CASSPPNSDYTF. Partial CDR3 DNA: TGTGCCAGCAGTCCCCCAAACTCCGACTACACC.

Remarks on this clone: All gene names here are mouse names. The read ends 1 residue early relative to the CDR3; the germline J gene fills the gap. Other DNA variants within this sample encode the same CDR3. The V gene is TRBV3, the J gene TRBJ2-7, with TRBD2 matching over 8 bases. The trim removed 3 bases at V and 7 bases at J, leaving 5 bases unmatched. Germline V lookup: CDR1 SNHLY, CDR2 FYNGKV (reference sequence). This CDR3 has 13 residues. The covered CDR3 bases are TGTGCCAGCAGCTTGGGGGGGGCGGGCGAACAGTAC. Protein product: CASSLGGAGEQY. The full CDR3 protein is CASSLGGAGEQYF.

As regards this clone: Genes here carry mouse names. The read ends 1 residue early relative to the CDR3; the germline J gene fills the gap. This chain connects TRBV23 to TRBJ2-5; the D call in the table, TRBD1, was not verified against the DNA. CDR1 KGHTA and CDR2 FQNQQP come from the germline V gene. CDR3 length: 14 residues. This CDR3 reads CSSSHEQGGDTQYF. CDR3 DNA, as far as it was read: TGCTCCAGCAGTCATGAACAGGGGGGAGACACCCAGTAC.

As regards this clone: The genes are named according to mouse. The read ends 1 residue before the CDR3 terminus; that terminus is restored from the germline J gene. J is TRBJ2-4 and V is TRBV13-3; 11 bases agree with TRBD2. Germline V gives CDR1 NNHDY, CDR2 SYVADS. The CDR3 extends over 16 amino acids. V trimming: 3 bases; J trimming: 0 bases; junction bases outside the gene matches: 3. CDR3 DNA (partial): TGTGCCAGCAGTGCCGGGACTGGGGGTAGTCAAAACACCTTGTAC. Protein: CASSAGTGGSQNTLY. The full-length CDR3 reads as CASSAGTGGSQNTLYF.

This clone was seen more than once but under ten times. The genes are named according to mouse. With the read ending 1 residue before the CDR3 end, the germline J gene is used to fill in that end. The chain couples TRBV13-2 to TRBJ2-7; the match to TRBD2 covers 10 bases. This CDR3 contains 15 residues. Germline CDR1 and CDR2: NNHNN and SYGAGS (reference sequence). Germline trimming cut 2 bases from V and 3 bases from J; bases unmatched to any gene: 5. The sequenced part of the CDR3 DNA is TGTGCCAGCGGTGACAGACTGGGGGGCCTCTATGAACAGTAC. This translates into CASGDRLGGLYEQY. The full CDR3 protein reads CASGDRLGGLYEQYF.

To note about this clone: The genes are named according to mouse. The observed sequence ends 1 residue before the CDR3 terminus, with the missing tail filled in from the germline J gene. The rearrangement links TRBV26 to TRBJ2-5; D unclear. Germline V gene data show CDR1 as KGHPV and CDR2 as FQNQEV (reference sequence). Trimming removed 6 bases from V and 0 bases from J, with 7 bases in between. CDR3 length: 13 residues. This chain's CDR3 is CASSRNNQDTQYF. Incomplete CDR3 DNA: TGTGCCAGCAGCCGGAATAACCAAGACACCCAGTAC.

As regards this clone: Gene names denote mouse genes. The CDR3 extends 1 residue past the end of the read, so its final part is completed from the germline J gene. The chain joins TRBV3 to TRBJ2-1; TRBD2 is a possible D gene (6 bases). Trimming shortened V by 5 bases and J by 1 base, and 12 bases separated the two germline ends. Germline-derived CDR1 and CDR2 are SNHLY and FYNGKV (reference sequence). The CDR3 has 15 residues. Incomplete CDR3 DNA: TGTGCCAGCAGCCGCCACGGGGGGAACTATGCTGAGCAGTTC. Protein: CASSRHGGNYAEQF. The full CDR3 protein is CASSRHGGNYAEQFF.

This clone was recorded a few times. Genes and germline come from the mouse. The read ends 1 residue shy of where the CDR3 ends; the end is completed using the germline J gene. The rearrangement joins TRBV26 to TRBJ2-5, with D perhaps TRBD1 (6 bases). With 5 bases removed from V and 5 bases from J, the gap between germline ends came to 8 bases. There are 12 residues in the CDR3. Germline V gene lookup returns CDR1 KGHPV and CDR2 FQNQEV (reference sequence). The CDR3 spells CASSGTRDTQYF. CDR3 DNA, as far as it was read: TGTGCCAGCAGTGGGACACGAGACACCCAGTAC.

With respect to this clone: Germline and junction disagree at one end, which may indicate a read error. The listed genes are named as in mouse. The CDR3 is cut off 1 residue early in the read; its end comes from the germline J gene. The gene calls are TRBV13-2 and TRBJ2-7; D is ambiguous. The germline V gene encodes CDR1 NNHNN and CDR2 SYGAGS (reference sequence). The CDR3 has 12 residues. CDR3: CASSDNSYEQYF. Incomplete CDR3 DNA: TGTGCCAGCAGTGACAACTCCTATGAACAGTAC.

This clone was seen only a few times. Gene labels here are mouse ones. The CDR3 end is not reached by the read, which stops 1 residue before it; the germline J gene fills it in. V gene TRBV26 combines with J gene TRBJ2-2, with D maybe TRBD1 (6 bases). CDR1 KGHPV and CDR2 FQNQEV come from the germline V gene (reference sequence). This CDR3 spans 15 amino acids. V was cut by 4 bases and J by 0 bases, with 9 bases left in between. The CDR3 sequence is CASSHGTTNTGQLYF. The covered CDR3 bases are TGTGCCAGCAGTCATGGGACAACAAACACCGGGCAGCTCTAC.

As to this clone: Mouse names are used for the genes. The read finishes 1 residue shy of the CDR3 end, and the germline J gene is used to complete it. This rearrangement joins TRBV13-1 to TRBJ2-2; D remains ambiguous. CDR3 size: 14 residues. V shed 2 bases and J shed 0 bases, with 5 bases lying between them. CDR1 NSHNY and CDR2 SYGAGN come from the germline V gene. The CDR3 bases that were read are TGTGCCAGCAGTGAAAGGTCAAACACCGGGCAGCTCTAC. This translates into CASSERSNTGQLY. The whole CDR3 region reads CASSERSNTGQLYF.

This clone showed up just a few times. These gene names are mouse names. The read comes to an end 1 residue before the CDR3 does, leaving the germline J gene to fill in the end. V and J are TRBV26 and TRBJ1-4; no clear D. CDR3 size: 14 residues. Germline V gene sequence: CDR1 KGHPV, CDR2 FQNQEV (reference sequence). Trimming shortened V by 4 bases and J by 0 bases, and 6 bases separated the two germline ends. Partial CDR3 DNA: TGTGCCAGCAGTCGGGAGATTTCCAACGAAAGATTATTT. This gives the protein CASSREISNERLF. The complete CDR3 protein is CASSREISNERLFF. The full variable domain, with the rest looked up from reference TRBV26 and TRBJ1-4, is NSKVIQTPRYLVKGQGQKAKMRCIPEKGHPVVFWYQQNKNNEFKFLINFQNQEVLQQIDMTEKRFSAECPSNSPCSLEIQSSEAGDSALYLCASSREISNERLFFGHGTKLSVL.

A single count supports this clone. Genes and germline come from the mouse. The read comes to an end 1 residue before the CDR3 does, leaving the germline J gene to fill in the end. The rearrangement uses TRBV15 and TRBJ2-5, with 7 nucleotides matching TRBD1. The V segment lost 5 bases and the J segment 6 bases; nucleotides outside the gene matches: 2. The CDR3 spans 12 residues. Germline V gene lookup returns CDR1 SGHND and CDR2 FRSKSL. The CDR3 loop is CASSPQGDTQYF. Incomplete CDR3 DNA: TGTGCCAGCAGTCCACAGGGGGACACCCAGTAC.

Details on this clone: Germline and genes here are mouse. The read falls 1 residue short of the CDR3 end, and the missing part is taken from the germline J gene. V is TRBV29 and J is TRBJ2-3; TRBD1 matches 12 bases. In germline, CDR1 is MSHET, CDR2 SYDVDS. The CDR3 sequence is 15 residues long. The V segment lost 3 bases and the J segment 5 bases; nucleotides outside the gene matches: 3. CDR3 sequence: CASSFWDRGQETLYF. The part of the CDR3 DNA that was read is TGTGCTAGCAGTTTTTGGGACAGGGGGCAAGAAACGCTGTAT.

The sample holds a few counts of this clone. Genes and germline come from the mouse. The read ends 1 residue before the CDR3 terminus; that terminus is restored from the germline J gene. This chain joins TRBV5 and TRBJ2-4; D might be TRBD1 (6 bases). Germline CDR1 LGHNA, CDR2 YNLKQL (reference sequence). The CDR3 covers 14 residues. With 1 base removed from V and 3 bases from J, the gap between germline ends came to 8 bases. The CDR3 loop is CASSQGGHQNTLYF. CDR3 DNA (partial): TGTGCCAGCAGCCAAGGGGGACACCAAAACACCTTGTAC.

A word on this clone: Genes and germline are mouse. The DNA ends 1 residue before the CDR3 does, and the rest of the CDR3 is filled in from the germline J gene. The gene calls are TRBV26 and TRBJ2-7; 10 bases match TRBD1. The J segment lost 3 bases and the V segment lost 3 bases, leaving 2 bases of the junction unmatched. Germline-derived CDR1 and CDR2 are KGHPV and FQNQEV (reference sequence). This CDR3 region has 14 residues. CDR3: CASSLRDRGYEQYF. The CDR3 bases that were read are TGTGCCAGCAGTCTCCGGGACAGGGGCTATGAACAGTAC. The full variable domain, with the rest looked up from reference TRBV26 and TRBJ2-7, is NSKVIQTPRYLVKGQGQKAKMRCIPEKGHPVVFWYQQNKNNEFKFLINFQNQEVLQQIDMTEKRFSAECPSNSPCSLEIQSSEAGDSALYLCASSLRDRGYEQYFGPGTRLTVL.

Concerning this clone: The gene symbols are mouse symbols. Incomplete CDR3 DNA: TGTGCCAGCAAACGGGACAAAACACAGTAC. This sequence encodes CASKRDKTQY. The whole CDR3 protein reads CASKRDKTQYF. The chain employs TRBV19 and TRBJ2-7; D is possibly TRBD1 (6 bases). The CDR3 end lies 1 residue beyond the end of the read and is filled in from the germline J gene. From germline, CDR1 is FNHDT and CDR2 SITEND (reference sequence). This CDR3 spans 11 amino acids. The V end lost 6 bases, the J end lost 9 bases, and 13 bases lay between the germline ends.

Details on this clone: Genes and germline come from the mouse. The CDR3 end lies 1 residue beyond the end of the read and is filled in from the germline J gene. J is TRBJ1-4 and V is TRBV26; 7 bases map to TRBD1. The ends lost 6 bases at V and 2 bases at J; junction bases unmatched: 3. The CDR3 totals 14 residues. Germline CDR1 is KGHPV and CDR2 is FQNQEV (reference sequence). The CDR3 DNA, read in part, is TGTGCCAGCAGCCGGGACAGCTCCAACGAAAGATTATTT. It encodes CASSRDSSNERLF. In full, the CDR3 is CASSRDSSNERLFF. Together with reference TRBV26 and TRBJ1-4, the CDR3 gives the full variable domain: NSKVIQTPRYLVKGQGQKAKMRCIPEKGHPVVFWYQQNKNNEFKFLINFQNQEVLQQIDMTEKRFSAECPSNSPCSLEIQSSEAGDSALYLCASSRDSSNERLFFGHGTKLSVL.

Sample share makes this clone medium-sized (0.01 to 0.1%). The gene symbols are mouse symbols. The read terminates 1 residue before the CDR3 end, so the remaining end is supplied by the germline J gene. The chain has TRBV26 and TRBJ1-1, with 9 bases lining up with TRBD1. CDR3 length: 12 amino acids. Per germline, CDR1 KGHPV and CDR2 FQNQEV (reference sequence). V gave up 4 bases and J gave up 8 bases; unmatched junction bases: 2. The part of the CDR3 DNA that was read is TGTGCCAGCAGTCCACAGGGGGCGGAAGTCTTC. It is translated as CASSPQGAEVF. The complete CDR3 sequence is CASSPQGAEVFF.

This clone was picked up a small number of times. Germline and genes here are mouse. The DNA ends 1 residue before the CDR3 does, and the rest of the CDR3 is filled in from the germline J gene. The rearrangement joins TRBV29 to TRBJ1-3, with 11 bases lining up with TRBD1. The CDR3 sequence is 15 residues long. CDR1 is MSHET and CDR2 is SYDVDS in the germline V gene. Trimming at V came to 6 bases and at J to 2 bases, leaving 3 bases not matched to a gene. CDR3 DNA (partial): TGTGCTAGCAGGCTGGGACAGGGGGCTGGAAATACGCTCTAT. It yields the protein CASRLGQGAGNTLY. The complete CDR3 sequence is CASRLGQGAGNTLYF.

Sample share makes this clone medium-sized. Germline and genes: mouse. The CDR3 end lies 1 residue beyond the end of the read and is filled in from the germline J gene. The chain carries TRBV26 and TRBJ1-3; 7 bases match TRBD1. CDR3 length: 15 amino acids. Trimming removed 6 bases from V and 0 bases from J; junction bases left unmatched: 5. Per germline, CDR1 KGHPV and CDR2 FQNQEV (reference sequence). The part of the CDR3 DNA that was read is TGTGCCAGCAGGGAGACAGGGAATTCTGGAAATACGCTCTAT. Protein: CASRETGNSGNTLY. The full CDR3 reads CASRETGNSGNTLYF.

As regards this clone: Gene labels here are mouse ones. The read ends 1 residue early relative to the CDR3; the germline J gene fills the gap. This chain links TRBV13-2 with TRBJ2-3; 8 bases are shared with TRBD2. J gave up 1 base and V 0 bases, and 13 bases lay outside the gene matches. CDR3 size: 19 residues. Germline V lookup: CDR1 NNHNN, CDR2 SYGAGS (reference sequence). This chain's CDR3 is CASGDARRGGARGAETLYF. The sequenced part of the CDR3 DNA is TGTGCCAGCGGTGATGCGAGGAGGGGGGGGGCGCGGGGTGCAGAAACGCTGTAT.

The table lists this clone with a few counts. These gene names are mouse names. The sequenced CDR3 bases are TGTGCCAGCAGTCCCGGGACTGGGGGCTATGCTGAGCAGTTC. This codes for CASSPGTGGYAEQF. The complete CDR3 protein is CASSPGTGGYAEQFF. This sequence joins TRBV14 and TRBJ2-1, with TRBD2 matching over 11 bases. The read ends 1 residue early relative to the CDR3; the germline J gene fills the gap. The V gene end was trimmed by 4 bases and the J gene end by 3 bases; junction bases not matched to a gene: 3. The CDR3 totals 15 residues. Germline values: CDR1 SGHDT, CDR2 FRDEAV.